In this sample, the clone carrying this T cell receptor (beta chain) turned up a few times. As yet, its antigen is unknown. TCRdb called the reads again in MiXCR, with one record for every CDR3 protein. The top ten hold around 15% of the sample, which has approximately 1,000,000 distinct CDR3 sequences, approximately 31% seen once. The data were obtained in a study of T cell repertoires in cytomegalovirus infection. J gave up 4 bases and V 3 bases, and 6 bases lay outside the gene matches. The CDR3 runs 15 residues. V is TRBV12-3 or TRBV12-4 and J is TRBJ2-3, with TRBD1 matching 8 bases. The source of this sequence is a human donor in good health (CMV status not recorded). Some clones in this sample may be carry-over from other donors' samples. The specimen comprised cultured CD8+ T cells from PBMCs, sampled from culture after CMV antigen stimulation. The CDR3 spells CASSFAGGGPDTQYF. The CDR3, as DNA: TGTGCCAGCAGTTTCGCAGGGGGCGGACCAGATACGCAGTATTTT.